These 7 T cell receptor beta chains were sequenced from one sample in a study of blood T cell repertoires in COVID-19. TCRdb keeps only in-frame clones here, not all; method: immunoSEQ multiplex PCR. The repertoire has over 60,000 clones, about nine tenths of them found once; the top ten carry about a tenth. Sequencing was performed on peripheral blood. The source of these receptors is a man aged 65-85 years with active or convalescent COVID-19.

This sequence joins TRBV30 and TRBJ2-1; D possibly corresponds to TRBD2 (6 bases). V dropped 2 bases and J dropped 10 bases, with 12 bases sitting between them. The length of the CDR3 is 12 residues. Germline loops: CDR1 GTSNPN, CDR2 SVGIG (reference sequence). CDR3 protein: CAWSPGVREQFF. The CDR3, as DNA: TGTGCCTGGAGTCCGGGGGTTCGAGAGCAGTTCTTC.

This chain uses TRBV11-3 with TRBJ2-6; 7 bases are a match to TRBD1. The V and J ends lost 5 bases and 4 bases, in that order; junction bases with no gene match: 5. There are 15 residues in the CDR3. CDR1 and CDR2 from the germline V gene are SGHNT and YENEEA. The CDR3 is CASSPGGRGANVLTF. In nucleotides, the CDR3 is TGTGCCAGCAGCCCAGGGGGTAGAGGGGCCAACGTCCTGACTTTC.

The CDR3 DNA sequence: TGTGCCAGCAGCCAAACAGGGACCCAATGGCAGCCCCAGCATTTT. Translated, it gives CASSQTGTQWQPQHF. The chain links TRBV27 to TRBJ1-5; possible D gene TRBD1, 6 bases. V dropped 6 bases and J dropped 7 bases, with 19 bases sitting between them. The CDR3 runs 15 residues. The V gene's germline CDR1 is MNHEY and CDR2 SMNVEV (reference sequence).

This sequence joins TRBV28 and TRBJ1-1; D may be TRBD1 (5 bases). CDR1 and CDR2 from the germline V gene are MDHEN and SYDVKM. The CDR3 length is 12 residues. V lost 7 bases and J lost 9, with 15 bases in between. Here the CDR3 reads CASTAQGSKAFF. CDR3 coding DNA: TGTGCCAGCACCGCCCAGGGTTCAAAAGCTTTCTTT. The variable domain in full, with the rest retrieved from reference TRBV28 and TRBJ1-1, is DVKVTQSSRYLVKRTGEKVFLECVQDMDHENMFWYRQDPGLGLRLIYFSYDVKMKEKGDIPEGYSVSREKKERFSLILESASTNQTSMYLCASTAQGSKAFFGQGTRLTVV.

V and J are TRBV27 and TRBJ1-5; tentative D call: TRBD1 (5 bases). Trimming took off 8 bases at V and 7 bases at J, with 18 bases between the two ends. The CDR3 runs 14 residues. Germline CDR1 reads MNHEY; CDR2 reads SMNVEV (reference sequence). In nucleotides, the CDR3 is TGTGCCAGCGGGACCTGGGCGGCGGGACAGCCCCAGCATTTT. Translated, it gives CASGTWAAGQPQHF.

The chain recombines TRBV6-6 with TRBJ1-5; D ambiguous. Trimming stripped 2 bases from V and 5 bases from J, with 13 bases between. Germline V lookup: CDR1 MNHNY, CDR2 SVGAGI (reference sequence). The CDR3 length is 15 residues. The DNA for the CDR3 is TGTGCCAGCAGTTACGGTGCTCAGTTTGATCAGCCCCAGCATTTT. Translation gives CASSYGAQFDQPQHF.

The chain links TRBV6-6 to TRBJ2-2; TRBD1 might be the D (5 bases). Germline CDR1 is MNHNY and CDR2 is SVGAGI (reference sequence). This CDR3 has 16 amino acids. V was clipped by 2 bases and J by 5 bases, with 15 bases between them. The DNA of the CDR3 is TGTGCCAGCAGTTACGTCAGGGTACAATCTACCGGGGAGCTGTTTTTT. Protein product: CASSYVRVQSTGELFF.